These 28 T cell receptor beta chains originate from one sample sequenced in a study of T-cell reconstitution after alpha-beta-depleted transplantation in children. The authors prepared the TCRbeta library with unique molecular identifiers. TCRdb re-derived calls from the PCR reads in MiXCR, one entry per CDR3 protein. Altogether about 340,000 distinct CDR3 sequences are present, about 14% being singletons, with the ten largest covering about 3.9%. The source was PBMCs, collected from the stem cell graft. These TCRs come from a human donor who donated a stem cell graft to a child with Fanconi anemia.

The sample holds many counts of this clonotype. A clone one base away is much larger, so this may be a read error. The chain combines TRBV10-3 with TRBJ1-1; 7 positions match TRBD1. J gave up 1 base and V 6 bases, and 5 bases lay outside the gene matches. The germline CDR1 and CDR2 sequences are ENHRY and SYGVKD. This CDR3 is built from 14 residues. CDR3 DNA sequence: TGTGCCATCAGCCCGGGACAGACGAACACTGAAGCTTTCTTT. It translates to CAISPGQTNTEAFF.

This clonotype has ten or more counts. This chain uses TRBV7-9 with TRBJ1-1; D remains unclear. The V end was cut by 3 bases, the J end by 7 bases, with 6 bases between. This CDR3 comprises 11 residues. The germline gives CDR1 SEHNR, CDR2 FQNEAQ (reference sequence). The CDR3: CASSFESEAFF. The CDR3 DNA sequence: TGTGCCAGCAGCTTTGAGAGTGAAGCTTTCTTT.

This clonotype occurred many times. This chain uses TRBV6-1 with TRBJ1-6, with D maybe TRBD1 (6 bases). V lost 6 bases and J lost 9, with 15 bases in between. This CDR3 is 14 amino acids long. Germline V gene data show CDR1 as MNHNS and CDR2 as SASEGT. CDR3 residues: CASSPRVGGSPLHF. Written as DNA, the CDR3 is TGTGCCAGCAGCCCCAGGGTAGGGGGTTCACCCCTCCACTTT.

In its sample, this clonotype was seen many times. The V gene is TRBV3-1, the J gene TRBJ2-7; D perhaps matches TRBD2 (5 bases). V was cut by 6 bases and J by 5 bases, with 8 bases left in between. CDR3 length equals 11 residues. Germline V gene data show CDR1 as LGHDT and CDR2 as YNNKEL (reference sequence). This CDR3 is CASRQRDEQYF. The CDR3 nucleotides are TGTGCCAGCAGACAGAGGGACGAGCAGTACTTC.

As for this clonotype: One end of the junction does not line up with germline, which may come from a read error. The chain carries TRBV5-6 and TRBJ2-5; maybe TRBD2 (6 bases). The CDR3 has 16 amino acids. Per germline, CDR1 SGHDT and CDR2 YYEEEE. CDR3 sequence (DNA): TGTGCCAGCAGCTTGGAGGGCGGGGCGCGCCAAGGGACCCAGTACTTC. As protein: CASSLEGGARQGTQYF.

This clonotype was detected only a few times. This chain joins TRBV20-1 and TRBJ2-3, with 9 bases identical to TRBD2. V trimming: 5 bases; J trimming: 10 bases; junction bases outside the gene matches: 13. CDR1 and CDR2 from the germline V gene are DFQATT and SNEGSKA (reference sequence). CDR3 size: 14 residues. For the CDR3, the DNA is TGCAGTGCTCCGGGACTAGCAAACCTCGGCCCGCAGTATTTT. Protein sequence: CSAPGLANLGPQYF.

This clonotype was found many times. The chain employs TRBV12-3 or TRBV12-4 and TRBJ2-4; 7 bases line up with TRBD2. This CDR3 comprises 13 residues. V trimming: 5 bases; J trimming: 7 bases; junction bases outside the gene matches: 5. CDR3 sequence (DNA): TGTGCCAGCAGTGGACTAGGCTCCAACATTCAGTACTTC. It codes for CASSGLGSNIQYF.

This clonotype was observed many times. V is TRBV2 and J is TRBJ1-1; TRBD1 matches 7 bases. The CDR3 contains 11 residues. Germline CDR1 SNHLY, CDR2 FYNNEI. Trimming at V came to 6 bases and at J to 8 bases, leaving 3 bases not matched to a gene. Here the CDR3 reads CASREDREAFF. Written as DNA, the CDR3 is TGTGCCAGCAGGGAGGACAGGGAAGCTTTCTTT. The entire variable domain, with the rest obtained from reference TRBV2 and TRBJ1-1, is as follows: EPEVTQTPSHQVTQMGQEVILRCVPISNHLYFYWYRQILGQKVEFLVSFYNNEISEKSEIFDDQFSVERPDGSNFTLKIRSTKLEDSAMYFCASREDREAFFGQGTRLTVV.

This sequence joins TRBV9 and TRBJ1-4; D is perhaps TRBD1 (5 bases). Germline V gene lookup returns CDR1 SGDLS and CDR2 YYNGEE. The CDR3 length is 15 residues. The V end lost 2 bases, the J end lost 2 bases, and 10 bases lay between the germline ends. The CDR3 sequence: CASSVKGVTNEKLFF. The CDR3 DNA sequence: TGTGCCAGCAGCGTTAAAGGGGTTACTAATGAAAAACTGTTTTTT.

This clonotype was detected ten times or more. V and J are TRBV20-1 and TRBJ2-7; D is ambiguous. Germline CDR1 and CDR2: DFQATT and SNEGSKA (reference sequence). The CDR3 length is 13 residues. Trimming removed 6 bases from V and 2 bases from J, with 14 bases in between. Written as DNA, the CDR3 is TGCAGTGCCTTGCAGGACGGTCCCTACGAGCAGTACTTC. Protein: CSALQDGPYEQYF.

This clonotype turned up a few times. The chain carries TRBV4-3 and TRBJ1-1; TRBD1 agrees at 7 bases. After removal of 0 bases from V and 10 bases from J, the junction contained 11 bases not matched to a gene. Germline values: CDR1 LGHNA, CDR2 YSLEER. The CDR3 covers 15 residues. The CDR3 coding sequence is TGCGCCAGCAGCCAAGATACGGGGACAGTGGCAGGAGCTTTCTTT. Translation gives CASSQDTGTVAGAFF.

This clonotype was detected ten times or more. The CDR3 region is CASSFTGQSSNEQFF. The CDR3 nucleotides are TGTGCCAGCAGCTTTACGGGACAGTCTTCCAATGAGCAGTTCTTC. This chain connects TRBV5-5 to TRBJ2-1; 7 bases map to TRBD1. This CDR3 has 15 residues. V lost 2 bases, J lost 6 bases, and 8 bases stayed unmatched. Per germline, CDR1 SGHKS and CDR2 YYEKEE (reference sequence).

This clonotype has only a few counts. The chain couples TRBV7-3 to TRBJ2-2; the match to TRBD1 covers 12 bases. This CDR3 spans 15 amino acids. The J segment lost 4 bases and the V segment lost 6 bases, leaving 3 bases of the junction unmatched. CDR1 and CDR2 from the germline V gene are SGHTA and FQGTGA. The CDR3 coding sequence is TGTGCCAGCAGGGGACAGGGGGCTAGCACCGGGGAGCTGTTTTTT. Translated: CASRGQGASTGELFF.

The V call is TRBV20-1, the J call TRBJ1-5; weak D call: TRBD1 (6 bases). The CDR3 is made up of 13 amino acids. Per the germline V gene, CDR1 is DFQATT and CDR2 is SNEGSKA (reference sequence). Trimming cost V 3 bases and J 5 bases, with 11 bases left between them. This CDR3 is CSASQGLDQPQHF. The CDR3 nucleotides read TGCAGTGCTAGCCAGGGGTTGGATCAGCCCCAGCATTTT.

CDR3 DNA sequence: TGTGCCAGCAGTTCCCCCGGGACATCCACGGAGGGCTACACCTTC. This encodes CASSSPGTSTEGYTF. This chain uses TRBV27 with TRBJ1-2; D possibly corresponds to TRBD1 (6 bases). The germline V gene encodes CDR1 MNHEY and CDR2 SMNVEV (reference sequence). Trimming took 4 bases from V and 8 from J, leaving 20 bases between them. There are 15 residues in the CDR3.

In its sample, this clonotype was seen a few times. The V call is TRBV4-2, the J call TRBJ2-5, with 10 bases aligning to TRBD2. V gave up 4 bases and J gave up 6 bases; unmatched junction bases: 11. This CDR3 has 16 residues. Germline-derived CDR1 and CDR2 are LGHNA and YNFKEQ. CDR3 loop: CASSPLGSGGAKTQYF. The CDR3 DNA reads as TGTGCCAGCAGCCCCTTGGGGAGCGGGGGGGCAAAGACCCAGTACTTC.

This clonotype was seen repeatedly, ten times or more. The V and J genes are TRBV6-2 or TRBV6-3 and TRBJ2-3; tentatively, D is TRBD2 (5 bases). The CDR3 has 14 residues. The germline gives CDR1 MNHEY, CDR2 SVGEGT. V was shortened by 2 bases and J by 3 bases, with 9 bases between the two germline ends. This chain's CDR3 is CASSYNGVTDTQYF. Written as DNA, the CDR3 is TGTGCCAGCAGTTACAACGGGGTAACAGATACGCAGTATTTT.

This clonotype was recorded many times. The chain joins TRBV12-3 or TRBV12-4 to TRBJ1-1; D uncertain. V dropped 3 bases and J dropped 3 bases, with 8 bases sitting between them. This CDR3 is built from 13 residues. This chain's CDR3 is CASSLIADTEAFF. The DNA of the CDR3 is TGTGCCAGCAGTTTGATCGCGGACACTGAAGCTTTCTTT.

This clonotype has at least ten counts. The gene calls are TRBV5-1 and TRBJ2-3; D might be TRBD2 (6 bases). The CDR3 contains 17 residues. The V end lost 1 base, the J end lost 0 bases, and 15 bases lay between the germline ends. In germline, CDR1 is SGHRS, CDR2 YFSETQ. The DNA for the CDR3 is TGCGCCAGCAGCTTGAGGAGGACTACCCTTAGCACAGATACGCAGTATTTT. It translates to CASSLRRTTLSTDTQYF. Filled out from reference TRBV5-1 and TRBJ2-3, the complete variable domain reads KAGVTQTPRYLIKTRGQQVTLSCSPISGHRSVSWYQQTPGQGLQFLFEYFSETQRNKGNFPGRFSGRQFSNSRSEMNVSTLELGDSALYLCASSLRRTTLSTDTQYFGPGTRLTVL.

The chain carries TRBV20-1 and TRBJ1-2; D remains ambiguous. The length of the CDR3 is 16 residues. Germline CDR1 reads DFQATT; CDR2 reads SNEGSKA (reference sequence). The V end lost 0 bases, the J end lost 3 bases, and 17 bases lay between the germline ends. The CDR3 sequence: CSARDLARASDYGYTF. DNA of the CDR3: TGCAGTGCTAGAGATCTGGCGCGTGCAAGCGACTATGGCTACACCTTC.

The rearrangement uses TRBV12-3 or TRBV12-4 and TRBJ2-7, with D unclear. V lost 1 base to trimming and J lost 5 bases, with 6 bases between them. This CDR3 region has 12 residues. The CDR3 DNA follows: TGTGCCAGCAGTTTAGGGGCCAACGAGCAGTACTTC. Translated, it gives CASSLGANEQYF.

This clonotype has a handful of counts. The rearrangement links TRBV6-1 to TRBJ2-2, with D perhaps assigned TRBD1 or TRBD2 (5 bases each). From germline, CDR1 is MNHNS and CDR2 SASEGT. The CDR3 contains 16 residues. V was pared by 6 bases and J by 2 bases, with 16 bases between. The CDR3, as DNA: TGTGCCAGCAGGGCTTATCGGGACGGAAACACCGGGGAGCTGTTTTTT. This sequence encodes CASRAYRDGNTGELFF.

In its sample, this clonotype was seen a few times. The chain uses TRBV29-1 and TRBJ2-1; D is undetermined. The germline CDR1 and CDR2 sequences are SQVTM and ANQGSEA. V lost 7 bases and J lost 4, with 8 bases in between. The CDR3 covers 11 residues. This CDR3 reads CSAGMYNEQFF. Here the CDR3 DNA reads TGCAGCGCTGGTATGTACAATGAGCAGTTCTTC.

Ten or more counts support this clonotype. The J gene is TRBJ2-3, the V gene TRBV5-1; no reliable D call. V shed 5 bases and J shed 2 bases, with 12 bases lying between them. Germline values: CDR1 SGHRS, CDR2 YFSETQ. The CDR3 spans 14 residues. The CDR3 region has the DNA TGCGCCAGCAGTCTAGGAAGTCTCACAGATACGCAGTATTTT. Translated: CASSLGSLTDTQYF.

This clonotype was observed many times. The gene calls are TRBV5-1 and TRBJ2-5; 9 nucleotides match TRBD1. With V trimmed by 4 bases and J by 5 bases, 6 bases remained unmatched. The germline V gene encodes CDR1 SGHRS and CDR2 YFSETQ. CDR3 size: 14 residues. Written as DNA, the CDR3 is TGCGCCAGCAGCCCTGGACAGGGGATGGAGACCCAGTACTTC. Translation: CASSPGQGMETQYF.

The V and J genes are TRBV5-1 and TRBJ2-1, with 10 bases lining up with TRBD2. Looked up from germline, CDR1 is SGHRS and CDR2 is YFSETQ. CDR3 length equals 17 residues. V lost 3 bases, J lost 1 base, and 7 bases stayed unmatched. CDR3 residues: CASSSFLAGGSYNEQFF. CDR3 nucleotides: TGCGCCAGCAGCTCGTTCTTAGCGGGGGGATCCTACAATGAGCAGTTCTTC.

The chain carries TRBV9 and TRBJ2-3; D is unresolved. Trimming left V 2 bases short and J 0 bases short, with 13 bases between. Germline assignment: CDR1 SGDLS and CDR2 YYNGEE. CDR3 size: 16 residues. For the CDR3, the DNA is TGTGCCAGCAGCGTGGGTGGTTACACTAGCACAGATACGCAGTATTTT. Its translation is CASSVGGYTSTDTQYF.

This rearrangement joins TRBV5-1 to TRBJ2-3; no reliable D call. This CDR3 is built from 15 residues. CDR1 SGHRS and CDR2 YFSETQ come from the germline V gene. V was trimmed by 4 bases and J by 2 bases, leaving 14 bases between them. CDR3 region: CASSEIPDVTDTQYF. CDR3 in DNA: TGCGCCAGCAGCGAAATCCCAGACGTCACAGATACGCAGTATTTT.